The TCR beta chain under discussion was sequenced for a study of a mutant IDH1 vaccine in newly diagnosed glioma. Generated by immunoSEQ multiplex PCR, the TCRdb table keeps only in-frame clones and is missing some. The data contain some 50,000 clones, roughly 85% of them singletons. The time point was: baseline, week 1 (first vaccination visit). Noted treatment: pre-vaccination baseline after standard-of-care therapy. Patients carried new grade 3 or 4 IDH1-mutant astrocytomas lacking nuclear ATRX. The study, taken as a whole, reports: Among patients, roughly 93% showed immune responses induced by the vaccine.

This clone was counted a single time. Its antigen is not known. The material was PBMCs, obtained from a glioma patient treated with radiotherapy, temozolomide or both. The TCR sequence derives from a man in his forties with glioma.

CDR3 sequence: CASSFSPQSAQPQHF. In nucleotides, the CDR3 is TGTGCCAGCAGCTTTTCCCCGCAGTCAGCCCAGCCCCAGCATTTT. This chain links TRBV7-2 with TRBJ1-5; no clear D. Trimming left V 3 bases short and J 7 bases short, with 16 bases between. The CDR3 loop spans 15 amino acids. Germline loops: CDR1 SGHTA, CDR2 FQGNSA.